This T cell receptor (beta chain) is from a study of cytomegalovirus exposure and HLA in healthy donors. Trimming removed 2 bases from V and 1 base from J; junction bases left unmatched: 2. The CDR3 runs 15 residues. From germline, CDR1 is SNHLY and CDR2 FYNNEI. Vbeta (60) and Jbeta (13) primers were used in the PCR. Here immunoSEQ multiplex PCR was the method, and the copy in TCRdb shows in-frame clones only, minus some. Here the sample spans 75,000 to 100,000 clones, roughly three fifths being singletons. The TCR originated in a man aged 60-69 years in good health and CMV-seronegative. Sequencing input: PBMCs. The chain uses TRBV2 and TRBJ2-4, with TRBD1 matching over 7 bases. Here the CDR3 DNA reads TGTGCCAGCAGTGAAAAGGGACAGGCCAAAAACATTCAGTACTTC. This gives the protein CASSEKGQAKNIQYF.